Listed here are 32 T cell receptor beta chains from one sample, sequenced in a study of blood T cell repertoires in COVID-19. Sequenced by immunoSEQ multiplex PCR; TCRdb stores in-frame clones only, minus some. The top ten hold roughly a tenth of the sample, which has around 400,000 clones, 70% to 90% seen once. The specimen sequenced was peripheral blood. The receptor set was obtained from a woman under 40 with COVID-19, enrolled during active disease.

J is TRBJ2-7 and V is TRBV30; TRBD1 is a possible D gene (6 bases). This CDR3 has 13 amino acids. V dropped 2 bases and J dropped 4 bases, with 12 bases sitting between them. Germline V gene sequence: CDR1 GTSNPN, CDR2 SVGIG (reference sequence). CDR3 bases: TGTGCCTGGAGTACCTCCCAGGGGTACGAGCAGTACTTC. It translates to CAWSTSQGYEQYF. The full variable domain, in which reference TRBV30 and TRBJ2-7 provide the parts outside the CDR3, is SQTIHQWPATLVQPVGSPLSLECTVEGTSNPNLYWYRQAAGRGLQLLFYSVGIGQISSEVPQNLSASRPQDRQFILSSKKLLLSDSGFYLCAWSTSQGYEQYFGPGTRLTVT.

The chain recombines TRBV10-1 with TRBJ2-3, with 10 bases fitting TRBD2. CDR1 WNHNN and CDR2 SYGVQD come from the germline V gene (reference sequence). This CDR3 is built from 16 residues. The junction had 4 bases not matched to a gene; V was cut back by 2 bases and J by 2 bases. CDR3 DNA sequence: TGCGCCAGCAGTGAGAAAGCGGGAGGGTCCACAGATACGCAGTATTTT. Translated, it gives CASSEKAGGSTDTQYF.

V is TRBV5-6 and J is TRBJ1-3; D is perhaps TRBD1 (5 bases). The length of the CDR3 is 16 residues. V lost 4 bases to trimming and J lost 0 bases, with 14 bases between them. CDR1 SGHDT and CDR2 YYEEEE come from the germline V gene. CDR3 sequence reads: CASSGRDGSSGNTIYF. The CDR3 DNA is TGTGCCAGCAGCGGCCGGGACGGGAGCTCTGGAAACACCATATATTTT. The full variable domain, in which reference TRBV5-6 and TRBJ1-3 provide the parts outside the CDR3, is DAGVTQSPTHLIKTRGQQVTLRCSPKSGHDTVSWYQQALGQGPQFIFQYYEEEERQRGNFPDRFSGHQFPNYSSELNVNALLLGDSALYLCASSGRDGSSGNTIYFGEGSWLTVV.

This chain joins TRBV11-2 and TRBJ2-7; tentatively, D is TRBD2 (7 bases). The CDR3 consists of 16 residues. Looked up from germline, CDR1 is SGHAT and CDR2 is FQNNGV. V was shortened by 5 bases and J by 4 bases, with 21 bases between the two germline ends. CDR3 amino acids: CASSQLRGTGGYEQYF. The CDR3, as DNA: TGTGCCAGCAGCCAACTTAGGGGGACGGGGGGTTACGAGCAGTACTTC.

The chain uses TRBV11-2 and TRBJ2-2; 11 bases are a match to TRBD1. Looked up from germline, CDR1 is SGHAT and CDR2 is FQNNGV. V lost 6 bases, J lost 4 bases, and 7 bases stayed unmatched. The CDR3 loop spans 16 amino acids. CDR3 nucleotides: TGTGCCAGCAGGTTTTCCGGGACAGGGGGCACCGGGGAGCTGTTTTTT. This codes for CASRFSGTGGTGELFF.

CDR3 sequence (DNA): TGTGCCAGCAGTTCAAGATGGGACAGCTTTGGCTACACCTTC. Protein sequence: CASSSRWDSFGYTF. The chain couples TRBV7-9 to TRBJ1-2; 7 nucleotides match TRBD1. The CDR3 spans 14 residues. V gave up 6 bases and J gave up 7 bases; unmatched junction bases: 11. Germline CDR1 and CDR2: SEHNR and FQNEAQ (reference sequence).

This clone was picked up one time. The rearrangement uses TRBV5-1 and TRBJ2-3, with D tentatively TRBD1 (5 bases). V lost 0 bases to trimming and J lost 1 base, with 12 bases between them. Germline V CDR1 and CDR2: SGHRS, YFSETQ. This CDR3 is built from 16 residues. The CDR3 is CASSLEGAGGTDTQYF. In DNA form, the CDR3 reads TGCGCCAGCAGCTTGGAAGGGGCAGGTGGCACAGATACGCAGTATTTT. Using reference TRBV5-1 and TRBJ2-3 for the parts outside the CDR3, the full variable domain is KAGVTQTPRYLIKTRGQQVTLSCSPISGHRSVSWYQQTPGQGLQFLFEYFSETQRNKGNFPGRFSGRQFSNSRSEMNVSTLELGDSALYLCASSLEGAGGTDTQYFGPGTRLTVL.

The chain is built from TRBV7-8 and TRBJ1-1; 10 nucleotides align to TRBD1. Trimming at V came to 5 bases and at J to 5 bases, leaving 8 bases not matched to a gene. This CDR3 is 15 amino acids long. Germline V gives CDR1 SGHVS, CDR2 FQNEAQ. The CDR3 DNA follows: TGTGCCAGCAGCCCCAGGACAGGGGGGGGGACTGAAGCTTTCTTT. Translation: CASSPRTGGGTEAFF.

This clone appeared a few times. The rearrangement uses TRBV13 and TRBJ1-5, with D maybe TRBD1 (6 bases). V shed 5 bases and J shed 7 bases, with 15 bases lying between them. CDR1 and CDR2 from the germline V gene are PRHDT and FYEKMQ (reference sequence). This CDR3 contains 14 residues. In DNA form, the CDR3 reads TGTGCCAGCAGCCCAAGGGGGTGGAGGCAGCCCCAGCATTTT. Its translation is CASSPRGWRQPQHF.

The rearrangement joins TRBV3-1 (or the pseudogene TRBV3-2) to TRBJ2-1; 10 bases line up with TRBD1. V lost 6 bases, J lost 5 bases, and 4 bases stayed unmatched. Per germline, CDR1 LGHDT and CDR2 YNNKEL (reference sequence). The CDR3 consists of 14 residues. CDR3 protein: CASRRTGGDNEQFF. Written as DNA, the CDR3 is TGTGCCAGCAGGCGGACAGGGGGGGACAATGAGCAGTTCTTC.

This rearrangement joins TRBV29-1 to TRBJ1-1, with D unresolved. This CDR3 is 13 amino acids long. Per germline, CDR1 SQVTM and CDR2 ANQGSEA. Trimming left V 4 bases short and J 0 bases short, with 9 bases between. CDR3 coding DNA: TGCAGCGTTGGCGGGCTATTGAACACTGAAGCTTTCTTT. It codes for CSVGGLLNTEAFF.

Only a few counts were recorded for this clone. V gene TRBV5-4 combines with J gene TRBJ1-4; D is uncertain. The length of the CDR3 is 14 residues. Trimming removed 0 bases from V and 0 bases from J, with 3 bases in between. Germline values: CDR1 SGHNT, CDR2 YYREEE (reference sequence). CDR3 sequence: CASSLATTNEKLFF. In DNA form, the CDR3 reads TGTGCCAGCAGCTTGGCAACAACTAATGAAAAACTGTTTTTT.

The chain uses TRBV7-2 and TRBJ2-2; TRBD2 matches at 7 bases. V dropped 1 base and J dropped 5; count of bases not matched to a gene: 10. The CDR3 length is 17 residues. Germline CDR1 and CDR2: SGHTA and FQGNSA. The DNA for the CDR3 is TGTGCCAGCAGCTTAGTCATCGGCGGGAGTTGGACCGGGGAGCTGTTTTTT. Protein: CASSLVIGGSWTGELFF.

The chain is built from TRBV30 and TRBJ2-2; 7 bases fit TRBD1. This CDR3 region has 14 residues. V was pared by 2 bases and J by 4 bases, with 4 bases of the junction left unmatched. CDR1 is GTSNPN, CDR2 SVGIG, per germline (reference sequence). The DNA of the CDR3 is TGTGCCTGGAGTAGGGGGCTCGTCACCGGGGAGCTGTTTTTT. Translating gives CAWSRGLVTGELFF.

This clone has more than one count but fewer than ten. This chain connects TRBV7-8 to TRBJ2-2, with a possible D match to TRBD2 (5 bases). Trimming removed 5 bases from V and 3 bases from J, with 16 bases in between. Germline CDR1 SGHVS, CDR2 FQNEAQ. The CDR3 loop spans 16 amino acids. CDR3 protein: CASSPRLGSDTGELFF. The CDR3 DNA reads TGTGCCAGCAGCCCCCGTTTGGGGAGTGACACCGGGGAGCTGTTTTTT.

The chain is built from TRBV5-4 and TRBJ2-7; 8 bases are a match to TRBD2. The CDR3 extends over 14 amino acids. The germline V gene has CDR1 SGHNT and CDR2 YYREEE (reference sequence). The V gene end was trimmed by 5 bases and the J gene end by 0 bases; junction bases not matched to a gene: 4. CDR3 in DNA: TGTGCCAGCAGTTCAGCGGGGGCCTCCTACGAGCAGTACTTC. Amino acid sequence: CASSSAGASYEQYF.

The chain has TRBV6-4 and TRBJ2-3; D gene ambiguous. The V and J ends lost 0 bases and 3 bases respectively, with 4 bases between them. CDR1 is MRHNA, CDR2 SNTAGT, per germline. The CDR3 is 13 residues long. The CDR3 DNA follows: TGTGCCAGCAGTGACTCCAATACAGATACGCAGTATTTT. This sequence encodes CASSDSNTDTQYF.

The chain uses TRBV6-5 and TRBJ1-3; 8 bases are a match to TRBD1. Germline trimming cut 6 bases from V and 4 bases from J; bases unmatched to any gene: 8. Germline CDR1 reads MNHEY; CDR2 reads SVGAGI. The CDR3 is made up of 15 amino acids. CDR3 coding DNA: TGTGCCAGCAGAGAGGATTGGACAGGGGGAAACACCATATATTTT. It is translated as CASREDWTGGNTIYF.

This chain joins TRBV7-9 and TRBJ1-2; D is unresolved. V lost 6 bases, J lost 0 bases, and 5 bases lay in between. The CDR3 has 12 amino acids. The V gene's germline CDR1 is SEHNR and CDR2 FQNEAQ (reference sequence). CDR3 coding DNA: TGTGCCAGCAGTACACCTAACTATGGCTACACCTTC. Translated, it gives CASSTPNYGYTF.

The V call is TRBV10-1, the J call TRBJ1-1, with TRBD1 matching over 11 bases. Per germline, CDR1 WNHNN and CDR2 SYGVQD (reference sequence). The CDR3 covers 15 residues. With V trimmed by 5 bases and J by 4 bases, 6 bases remained unmatched. CDR3 DNA: TGCGCCAGCAGTCCGGGGGACAGGGGGACCACTGAAGCTTTCTTT. Its protein product is CASSPGDRGTTEAFF.

The rearrangement joins TRBV24-1 to TRBJ2-1; TRBD1 matches at 7 bases. Germline-derived CDR1 and CDR2 are KGHDR and SFDVKD. This CDR3 has 14 amino acids. Losses at the gene ends were 4 bases for V and 7 bases for J; bases not matched to a gene: 6. CDR3 coding DNA: TGTGCCACCAGTGAAAGACAGGGCAGGAATGAGCAGTTCTTC. Translated: CATSERQGRNEQFF.

The chain recombines TRBV6-2 or TRBV6-3 with TRBJ1-2; D ambiguous. This CDR3 spans 15 amino acids. The germline V gene encodes CDR1 MNHEY and CDR2 SVGEGT. V shed 0 bases and J shed 3 bases, with 11 bases lying between them. Here the CDR3 DNA reads TGTGCCAGCAGTTACTCTAGAGGGTTGGACTATGGCTACACCTTC. It yields the protein CASSYSRGLDYGYTF.

V gene TRBV25-1 combines with J gene TRBJ2-1; TRBD1 matches at 9 bases. In germline, CDR1 is MGHDK, CDR2 SYGVNS. Trimming removed 8 bases from V and 6 bases from J; junction bases left unmatched: 2. The CDR3 has 12 amino acids. The CDR3 nucleotides read TGTGCCAGCTGGACAGGGGTCAATGAGCAGTTCTTC. Amino acid sequence: CASWTGVNEQFF.

The V gene is TRBV19, the J gene TRBJ1-1, with D tentatively TRBD1 (6 bases). Trimming cost V 7 bases and J 1 base, with 13 bases left between them. This CDR3 is built from 14 residues. Per the germline V gene, CDR1 is LNHDA and CDR2 is SQIVND (reference sequence). This CDR3 reads CASTVLGQNTEAFF. The CDR3 nucleotides read TGTGCCAGTACGGTCCTGGGACAGAACACTGAAGCTTTCTTT.

The chain has TRBV5-8 and TRBJ2-7, with 7 bases identical to TRBD2. CDR1 and CDR2 from the germline V gene are SGHTS and YDEGEE. The J segment lost 2 bases and the V segment lost 4 bases, leaving 0 bases of the junction unmatched. The CDR3 has 12 residues. CDR3 in amino acids: CASSLAAYEQYF. The CDR3 DNA reads TGTGCCAGCAGCCTAGCGGCCTACGAGCAGTACTTC.

The V and J genes are TRBV9 and TRBJ2-3; 12 bases map to TRBD2. J was trimmed by 5 bases and V by 0 bases; bases with no gene match: 4. From germline, CDR1 is SGDLS and CDR2 YYNGEE. The CDR3 contains 16 residues. CDR3 protein: CASSVDLAGGGDTQYF. The CDR3 DNA is TGTGCCAGCAGCGTAGACCTAGCGGGAGGGGGAGATACGCAGTATTTT.

The V gene is TRBV6-5, the J gene TRBJ2-2; TRBD2 matches 7 bases. CDR1 and CDR2 from the germline V gene are MNHEY and SVGAGI. The J segment lost 5 bases and the V segment lost 7 bases, leaving 7 bases of the junction unmatched. The CDR3 spans 14 residues. DNA of the CDR3: TGTGCCAGCACGCTAGCGGCTAATACCGGGGAGCTGTTTTTT. Its protein is CASTLAANTGELFF.

This clone was observed a single time. The rearrangement uses TRBV5-1 and TRBJ1-1, with D tentatively TRBD1 (5 bases). V lost 3 bases to trimming and J lost 1 base, with 13 bases between them. The CDR3 covers 15 residues. Germline CDR1 is SGHRS and CDR2 is YFSETQ. The CDR3: CASSYEGTQNTEAFF. CDR3 DNA: TGCGCCAGCAGCTATGAGGGGACTCAGAACACTGAAGCTTTCTTT.

The chain combines TRBV11-2 with TRBJ2-7, with D tentatively TRBD1 (7 bases). This CDR3 has 15 residues. Germline CDR1 reads SGHAT; CDR2 reads FQNNGV. Between the trimmed V and J ends, which lost 5 bases and 0 bases, there was a span of 14 bases. CDR3 DNA: TGTGCCAGCAGCCCCTCGGGGGACAGCTCCTACGAGCAGTACTTC. Protein: CASSPSGDSSYEQYF. Complete variable domain (other parts from reference TRBV11-2 and TRBJ2-7): EAGVAQSPRYKIIEKRQSVAFWCNPISGHATLYWYQQILGQGPKLLIQFQNNGVVDDSQLPKDRFSAERLKGVDSTLKIQPAKLEDSAVYLCASSPSGDSSYEQYFGPGTRLTVT.

This chain links TRBV5-1 with TRBJ2-7; D remains unclear. V lost 0 bases and J 0 bases, leaving 13 bases between the germline ends. Per germline, CDR1 SGHRS and CDR2 YFSETQ. CDR3 length: 16 amino acids. CDR3 in amino acids: CASSLAEAGGSYEQYF. The CDR3 DNA is TGCGCCAGCAGCTTGGCCGAGGCTGGCGGCTCCTACGAGCAGTACTTC.

This clone occurred once. The chain has TRBV5-5 and TRBJ2-5; D is uncertain. Trimming removed 2 bases at V and 5 bases at J, with 13 bases between. The CDR3 is made up of 14 amino acids. Per germline, CDR1 SGHKS and CDR2 YYEKEE (reference sequence). CDR3 amino acids: CASSFKPPGETQYF. As DNA, the CDR3 is TGTGCCAGCAGCTTCAAACCTCCCGGGGAGACCCAGTACTTC.

V gene TRBV19 combines with J gene TRBJ2-2; 15 bases match TRBD2. Unmatched junction bases numbered 6, after V lost 5 bases and J lost 8 bases. This CDR3 region has 16 residues. CDR1 LNHDA and CDR2 SQIVND come from the germline V gene (reference sequence). The CDR3: CASSGPGTSGRGELFF. The CDR3 DNA follows: TGTGCCAGTAGTGGCCCAGGGACTAGCGGGAGGGGGGAGCTGTTTTTT.